Listed below are T cell receptor beta chains from one sample, sequenced in a study of naive and memory T cell subsets. TCRdb recomputed calls from the UMI-ligation and nested PCR reads with MiXCR, one row per CDR3 protein. The sample yields around 30,000 distinct CDR3 sequences, about 7.4% seen once. The source material was skin, sampled from a tuberculin skin test site. These receptor sequences come from an adult in good health. Each CDR3 is given with its conserved first and last residue. Each record gives: D gene, V gene, J gene, CDR3 length, clone size, CDR3 protein, CDR3 DNA. The D gene is left open where the match is weak. The size field is filled for only some rows; it gives once, few, many or a size class.

D gene: NA; V gene: TRBV6-5; J gene: TRBJ1-2; CDR3 length: 12; clone size: NA; CDR3 protein: CASSREGRRYTF; CDR3 DNA: TGTGCCAGCAGTCGCGAGGGACGCCGCTACACCTTC
D gene: NA; V gene: TRBV20-1; J gene: TRBJ2-1; CDR3 length: 11; clone size: NA; CDR3 protein: CSAKLRNEQFF; CDR3 DNA: TGCAGTGCTAAACTCAGGAATGAGCAGTTCTTC
D gene: TRBD2; V gene: TRBV5-1; J gene: TRBJ2-1; CDR3 length: 18; clone size: many; CDR3 protein: CASSLELAGGPSYNEQFF; CDR3 DNA: TGCGCCAGCAGCTTGGAGCTAGCGGGGGGGCCGTCCTACAATGAGCAGTTCTTC
D gene: NA; V gene: TRBV29-1; J gene: TRBJ2-3; CDR3 length: 16; clone size: many; CDR3 protein: CSVEGARGGVTDTQYF; CDR3 DNA: TGCAGCGTTGAAGGGGCCCGGGGCGGGGTGACAGATACGCAGTATTTT
D gene: TRBD2; V gene: TRBV7-8; J gene: TRBJ2-3; CDR3 length: 17; clone size: few; CDR3 protein: CASSLDSGGAWTDTQYF; CDR3 DNA: TGTGCCAGCAGCTTAGATAGCGGGGGGGCCTGGACAGATACGCAGTATTTT
D gene: NA; V gene: TRBV28; J gene: TRBJ1-6; CDR3 length: 13; clone size: few; CDR3 protein: CASSTATFSPLHF; CDR3 DNA: TGTGCCAGCAGCACAGCTACCTTTTCACCCCTCCACTTT
D gene: TRBD1; V gene: TRBV5-1; J gene: TRBJ2-3; CDR3 length: 13; clone size: many; CDR3 protein: CASSSDRDDTQYF; CDR3 DNA: TGCGCCAGCAGCTCTGACAGGGATGATACGCAGTATTTT
D gene: TRBD2; V gene: TRBV7-2; J gene: TRBJ2-7; CDR3 length: 18; clone size: many; CDR3 protein: CASSSSPSTAGGPRWQYF; CDR3 DNA: TGTGCCAGCAGCTCCTCCCCCTCTACTGCGGGGGGGCCAAGATGGCAGTACTTC
D gene: NA; V gene: TRBV13; J gene: TRBJ1-1; CDR3 length: 11; clone size: many; CDR3 protein: CASGVFTEAFF; CDR3 DNA: TGTGCCAGCGGGGTGTTCACTGAAGCTTTCTTT
D gene: TRBD2; V gene: TRBV9; J gene: TRBJ2-3; CDR3 length: 15; clone size: NA; CDR3 protein: CASSLGLASTDTQYF; CDR3 DNA: TGTGCCAGCAGCTTGGGACTAGCTAGCACAGATACGCAGTATTTT
D gene: NA; V gene: TRBV6-1; J gene: TRBJ1-1; CDR3 length: 15; clone size: few; CDR3 protein: CASRGVPHLNTEAFF; CDR3 DNA: TGTGCCAGCAGAGGGGTCCCGCATTTGAACACTGAAGCTTTCTTT
D gene: TRBD2; V gene: TRBV28; J gene: TRBJ2-3; CDR3 length: 14; clone size: many; CDR3 protein: CATVAGPPTDTQYF; CDR3 DNA: TGTGCCACCGTAGCGGGGCCCCCCACAGATACGCAGTATTTT
D gene: NA; V gene: TRBV5-6; J gene: TRBJ2-7; CDR3 length: 14; clone size: many; CDR3 protein: CASSFLEGTYEQYF; CDR3 DNA: TGTGCCAGCAGCTTCCTGGAAGGGACCTACGAGCAGTACTTC
D gene: NA; V gene: TRBV6-2/TRBV6-3; J gene: TRBJ1-6; CDR3 length: 16; clone size: many; CDR3 protein: CASRSSLGVRNSPLHF; CDR3 DNA: TGTGCCAGCAGATCAAGCCTAGGTGTACGTAATTCACCCCTCCACTTT
D gene: NA; V gene: TRBV10-2; J gene: TRBJ2-3; CDR3 length: 13; clone size: many; CDR3 protein: CASRDRVEDTQYF; CDR3 DNA: TGCGCCAGCAGGGATAGGGTAGAGGATACGCAGTATTTT
D gene: NA; V gene: TRBV6-1; J gene: TRBJ1-1; CDR3 length: 15; clone size: NA; CDR3 protein: CASSDSFGLNTEAFF; CDR3 DNA: TGTGCCAGCAGTGATTCGTTTGGTTTGAACACTGAAGCTTTCTTT
D gene: NA; V gene: TRBV6-5; J gene: TRBJ2-5; CDR3 length: 14; clone size: many; CDR3 protein: CASSYLRRAETQYF; CDR3 DNA: TGTGCCAGCAGTTACCTACGTCGCGCGGAGACCCAGTACTTC
D gene: TRBD1; V gene: TRBV12-3/TRBV12-4; J gene: TRBJ2-3; CDR3 length: 17; clone size: few; CDR3 protein: CASRRTAGTGAPDTQYF; CDR3 DNA: TGTGCCAGCAGACGAACCGCCGGGACAGGGGCCCCAGATACGCAGTATTTT